Following are 32 T cell receptor beta chains from one sample sequenced in a study of cytomegalovirus exposure and HLA in healthy donors. Vbeta (60) and Jbeta (13) primers were used in the PCR. Produced via immunoSEQ multiplex PCR; TCRdb's table is partial and in-frame only. The sample lists 60,000 to 70,000 clones; around 80% were seen once. The sample consisted of PBMCs. The receptors originated from a woman younger than 45 in good health and CMV-seronegative.

This chain links TRBV28 with TRBJ2-7, with a weak D call TRBD1 (5 bases). The V gene lost 4 bases and the J gene lost 2 bases, with 12 bases spanning the gap. The CDR3 length is 14 residues. Germline V CDR1 and CDR2: MDHEN, SYDVKM. This CDR3 reads CASSSQGYAYEQYF. CDR3 DNA: TGTGCCAGCAGTTCCCAGGGCTACGCCTACGAGCAGTACTTC.

The chain carries TRBV23-1 and TRBJ2-1; TRBD2 matches 13 bases. TRBV23-1 has ORF status, its function being uncertain. The junction had 17 bases not matched to a gene; V was cut back by 3 bases and J by 0 bases. The CDR3 totals 22 residues. For the CDR3, the DNA is TGCGCCAGCAGTCAGGGACACAGGACTAGCGGGGGCGTAATCAGCTCCTACAATGAGCAGTTCTTC. Translation: CASSQGHRTSGGVISSYNEQFF.

This clone has just a few counts. This chain connects TRBV6-5 to TRBJ1-6; D ambiguous. This CDR3 has 15 residues. In germline, CDR1 is MNHEY, CDR2 SVGAGI. V gave up 2 bases and J gave up 10 bases, with 15 bases separating them. The CDR3 reads CASSYTLPGESPLHF. Written as DNA, the CDR3 is TGTGCCAGCAGTTACACACTCCCCGGAGAGTCACCCCTCCACTTT.

This chain links TRBV11-3 with TRBJ1-2; possibly TRBD1 for D (6 bases). Per germline, CDR1 SGHNT and CDR2 YENEEA. Trimming shortened V by 4 bases and J by 7 bases, and 10 bases separated the two germline ends. The CDR3 consists of 12 residues. The CDR3 spells CASSSTRGGYTF. The CDR3 DNA is TGTGCCAGCAGCTCAACCAGGGGTGGCTACACCTTC.

The chain combines TRBV5-6 with TRBJ1-4; TRBD1 is a possible D gene (6 bases). Germline CDR1 SGHDT, CDR2 YYEEEE. CDR3 size: 16 residues. V was clipped by 4 bases and J by 8 bases, with 21 bases between them. CDR3 nucleotides: TGTGCCAGCAGCCCCCGGTTTGGGGGCCGGGGCGAAAAACTGTTTTTT. This gives the protein CASSPRFGGRGEKLFF.

The CDR3 bases are TGTGCCAGCAGTGAAGCGGGCAACCGCGGAGGCACTGAAGCTTTCTTT. It translates to CASSEAGNRGGTEAFF. The rearrangement joins TRBV6-1 to TRBJ1-1; D is uncertain. Germline V gene sequence: CDR1 MNHNS, CDR2 SASEGT. The length of the CDR3 is 16 residues. Between the trimmed V and J ends, which lost 0 bases and 4 bases, there was a span of 15 bases.

This clone occurred once. The chain carries TRBV5-4 and TRBJ1-2, with 10 bases fitting TRBD1. This CDR3 has 14 residues. Germline V gene lookup returns CDR1 SGHNT and CDR2 YYREEE (reference sequence). V was clipped by 6 bases and J by 4 bases; unmatched bases: 6. For the CDR3, the DNA is TGTGCCAGCACCAGGGACAGGGGTCCCTATGGCTACACCTTC. This gives the protein CASTRDRGPYGYTF.

This chain links TRBV4-1 with TRBJ2-7; D is undetermined. Deletions cut 1 base from V and 2 bases from J, with 12 bases between. The germline V gene has CDR1 MGHRA and CDR2 YSYEKL. The CDR3 is made up of 15 amino acids. The CDR3 sequence is CASSQVDWRPYEQYF. Written as DNA, the CDR3 is TGCGCCAGCAGCCAAGTCGACTGGCGGCCCTACGAGCAGTACTTC.

The chain carries TRBV5-1 and TRBJ1-1; TRBD1 agrees at 7 bases. Germline CDR1 is SGHRS and CDR2 is YFSETQ. J gave up 5 bases and V 3 bases, and 7 bases lay outside the gene matches. The CDR3 is made up of 14 amino acids. DNA of the CDR3: TGCGCCAGCAGCTCGACAGGGAAGAGTACTGAAGCTTTCTTT. This sequence encodes CASSSTGKSTEAFF.

This chain links TRBV9 with TRBJ1-4, with 7 positions matching TRBD1. Germline lookup yields CDR1 SGDLS and CDR2 YYNGEE. This CDR3 comprises 16 residues. Trimming took 4 bases from V and 6 from J; bases not matched to a gene: 12. This CDR3 reads CASSTTDRNPDEKLFF. The CDR3 DNA reads as TGTGCCAGCAGCACAACGGACAGGAATCCAGATGAAAAACTGTTTTTT.

J is TRBJ1-2 and V is TRBV7-2; a weak D match, TRBD1 (5 bases). Germline V gene sequence: CDR1 SGHTA, CDR2 FQGNSA. With 2 bases removed from V and 3 bases from J, the gap between germline ends came to 13 bases. CDR3 length: 15 amino acids. CDR3 protein: CASSLSRGTDYGYTF. The CDR3 nucleotides read TGTGCCAGCAGCTTAAGCAGAGGGACTGACTATGGCTACACCTTC.

The rearrangement links TRBV2 to TRBJ2-7, with D possibly TRBD2 on 6 matching bases. The V gene lost 3 bases and the J gene lost 4 bases, with 13 bases spanning the gap. CDR3 length: 14 amino acids. Germline lookup yields CDR1 SNHLY and CDR2 FYNNEI. The CDR3, as DNA: TGTGCCAGCAGTGATCAGGGAGGCGGATACGAGCAGTACTTC. Translation gives CASSDQGGGYEQYF.

On this clone itself: The sample has other DNA sequences that encode this CDR3 too. The rearrangement uses TRBV5-1 and TRBJ1-1, with a possible D match to TRBD1 (5 bases). The CDR3 totals 13 residues. CDR1 is SGHRS, CDR2 YFSETQ, per germline. V gave up 4 bases and J gave up 1 base, with 8 bases separating them. In DNA, the CDR3 is TGCGCCAGCAGCCTCACAGGGAACACTGAAGCTTTCTTT. The encoded protein is CASSLTGNTEAFF.

The chain employs TRBV7-2 and TRBJ2-7, with no clear D. The ends were cut back, 4 bases at V and 3 bases at J, with 13 bases in the middle. This CDR3 contains 14 residues. Germline V gene sequence: CDR1 SGHTA, CDR2 FQGNSA. CDR3 bases: TGTGCCAGCAGCTCGCTCCGAGCCCTCTACGAGCAGTACTTC. Translation gives CASSSLRALYEQYF.

The chain is built from TRBV6-5 and TRBJ1-1, with D unclear. The CDR3 is made up of 15 amino acids. Trimming left V 1 base short and J 2 bases short, with 11 bases between. The germline V gene encodes CDR1 MNHEY and CDR2 SVGAGI. The CDR3 here is CASSYFRDPNTEAFF. CDR3 DNA sequence: TGTGCCAGCAGTTACTTCCGGGATCCCAACACTGAAGCTTTCTTT.

The chain uses TRBV5-1 and TRBJ2-6, with 7 nucleotides matching TRBD2. The V and J ends lost 4 bases and 0 bases, in that order; junction bases with no gene match: 22. This CDR3 is 22 amino acids long. CDR1 is SGHRS and CDR2 is YFSETQ in the germline V gene. This CDR3 is CASSPLMAPREGLYSGANVLTF. CDR3 DNA sequence: TGCGCCAGCAGCCCCCTGATGGCACCTAGGGAGGGCCTCTACTCTGGGGCCAACGTCCTGACTTTC.

The chain combines TRBV5-1 with TRBJ2-3; perhaps TRBD2 as D (5 bases). V was pared by 0 bases and J by 0 bases, with 11 bases between. CDR3 length equals 16 residues. Germline CDR1 is SGHRS and CDR2 is YFSETQ. The CDR3 loop reads CASSLEGRTSTDTQYF. CDR3 bases: TGCGCCAGCAGCTTGGAGGGCAGGACTAGCACAGATACGCAGTATTTT.

The genes are TRBV21-1 and TRBJ1-1. TRBV21-1 is termed a pseudogene. This CDR3 has 16 amino acids. The CDR3 region has the DNA TGTGCCAGCAGCAAAGAGGAGGGGGGGCGGGGGACTGAAGCTTTCTTT. It translates to CASSKEEGGRGTEAFF.

The V call is TRBV19, the J call TRBJ2-5, with TRBD2 matching over 8 bases. The CDR3 covers 16 residues. After removal of 2 bases from V and 1 base from J, the junction contained 6 bases not matched to a gene. Germline V lookup: CDR1 LNHDA, CDR2 SQIVND (reference sequence). CDR3 in amino acids: CASSIRGGGTQETQYF. In DNA, the CDR3 is TGTGCCAGTAGTATACGGGGCGGGGGGACCCAAGAGACCCAGTACTTC.

This sequence joins TRBV18 and TRBJ1-6, with TRBD1 identical over 8 bases. Germline V gene sequence: CDR1 KGHSH, CDR2 LQKENI. Losses at the gene ends were 5 bases for V and 9 bases for J; bases not matched to a gene: 9. This CDR3 is 15 amino acids long. The CDR3 is CASSSDRVVGSPLHF. CDR3 DNA: TGTGCCAGCTCATCGGACAGGGTAGTTGGTTCACCCCTCCACTTT.

This sequence joins TRBV27 and TRBJ1-5, with D tentatively TRBD1 (5 bases). This CDR3 contains 15 residues. Trimming took off 3 bases at V and 0 bases at J, with 9 bases between the two ends. Germline lookup yields CDR1 MNHEY and CDR2 SMNVEV (reference sequence). The CDR3 nucleotides read TGTGCCAGCAGTTTTGACAGAACTAGCAATCAGCCCCAGCATTTT. Translation gives CASSFDRTSNQPQHF.

A single count supports this clone. This chain links TRBV6-1 with TRBJ1-5; the D is unclear. CDR1 is MNHNS, CDR2 SASEGT, per germline. Trimming left V 3 bases short and J 0 bases short, with 15 bases between. The CDR3 spans 17 residues. CDR3 in amino acids: CASSERVGRISNQPQHF. In DNA, the CDR3 is TGTGCCAGCAGTGAGCGGGTGGGCCGGATTAGCAATCAGCCCCAGCATTTT.

The chain has TRBV28 and TRBJ1-1; possible D gene TRBD1, 6 bases. V was trimmed by 6 bases and J by 3 bases, leaving 20 bases between them. Germline-derived CDR1 and CDR2 are MDHEN and SYDVKM. CDR3 size: 16 residues. This CDR3 is CASRVGGAKGDTEAFF. The CDR3 DNA sequence: TGTGCCAGCAGAGTCGGGGGGGCAAAGGGAGACACTGAAGCTTTCTTT.

The chain combines TRBV9 with TRBJ2-1; a weak D match, TRBD2 (6 bases). The germline gives CDR1 SGDLS, CDR2 YYNGEE. The CDR3 is 18 residues long. Trimming shortened V by 0 bases and J by 5 bases, and 21 bases separated the two germline ends. The DNA for the CDR3 is TGTGCCAGCAGCGTAGAACCCCTATGGGCGGGGCCTAACAATGAGCAGTTCTTC. It codes for CASSVEPLWAGPNNEQFF.

The chain combines TRBV18 with TRBJ2-6; D not resolved. The germline CDR1 and CDR2 sequences are KGHSH and LQKENI. V lost 4 bases and J lost 1, with 8 bases in between. This CDR3 is built from 15 residues. CDR3 DNA sequence: TGTGCCAGCTCACGACGGGTTTCTGGGGCCAACGTCCTGACTTTC. Translated: CASSRRVSGANVLTF.

The chain combines TRBV7-9 with TRBJ1-2, with TRBD1 matching over 7 bases. The CDR3 consists of 15 residues. V was clipped by 4 bases and J by 1 base; unmatched bases: 6. Germline assignment: CDR1 SEHNR and CDR2 FQNEAQ (reference sequence). The CDR3 DNA is TGTGCCAGCAGCTCCGACAGGGATCATAACTATGGCTACACCTTC. Translated: CASSSDRDHNYGYTF.

The rearrangement links TRBV7-9 to TRBJ1-3, with TRBD1 matching 7 bases. The CDR3 has 15 residues. Germline V gene sequence: CDR1 SEHNR, CDR2 FQNEAQ (reference sequence). The J segment lost 1 base and the V segment lost 1 base, leaving 1 base of the junction unmatched. The CDR3 here is CASSLGDSSGNTIYF. The DNA for the CDR3 is TGTGCCAGCAGCTTAGGGGACAGTTCTGGAAACACCATATATTTT.

The V and J genes are TRBV5-6 and TRBJ2-1, with TRBD1 identical over 7 bases. CDR3 length: 16 amino acids. Germline loops: CDR1 SGHDT, CDR2 YYEEEE. The V gene end was trimmed by 4 bases and the J gene end by 8 bases; junction bases not matched to a gene: 15. CDR3 sequence reads: CASSSLPTGRADEQFF. The CDR3 nucleotides are TGTGCCAGCAGCAGCTTGCCGACAGGGCGGGCGGATGAGCAGTTCTTC.

The rearrangement uses TRBV2 and TRBJ2-2; 7 nucleotides match TRBD1. CDR3 size: 13 residues. Trimming at V came to 4 bases and at J to 4 bases, leaving 0 bases not matched to a gene. The germline V gene encodes CDR1 SNHLY and CDR2 FYNNEI. The CDR3 region has the DNA TGTGCCAGCAGTGGGGACAGCACCGGGGAGCTGTTTTTT. This codes for CASSGDSTGELFF.

The rearrangement links TRBV9 to TRBJ1-2; 11 positions match TRBD1. The CDR3 consists of 16 residues. Germline V lookup: CDR1 SGDLS, CDR2 YYNGEE. The J segment lost 4 bases and the V segment lost 4 bases, leaving 9 bases of the junction unmatched. CDR3 loop: CASSPQDRGLVYGYTF. In DNA, the CDR3 is TGTGCCAGCAGCCCCCAGGACAGGGGGCTTGTCTATGGCTACACCTTC.

The V call is TRBV2, the J call TRBJ2-2; 7 bases align to TRBD1. Germline-derived CDR1 and CDR2 are SNHLY and FYNNEI. The CDR3 spans 14 residues. V was clipped by 7 bases and J by 3 bases; unmatched bases: 5. The CDR3 loop is CASTRDRDTGELFF. Written as DNA, the CDR3 is TGTGCCAGCACACGGGACAGAGACACCGGGGAGCTGTTTTTT. Using reference TRBV2 and TRBJ2-2 for the parts outside the CDR3, the full variable domain is EPEVTQTPSHQVTQMGQEVILRCVPISNHLYFYWYRQILGQKVEFLVSFYNNEISEKSEIFDDQFSVERPDGSNFTLKIRSTKLEDSAMYFCASTRDRDTGELFFGEGSRLTVL.

This clone was detected a few times. The rearrangement uses TRBV7-9 and TRBJ2-5; D is possibly TRBD1 (5 bases). This CDR3 spans 15 amino acids. The V gene lost 5 bases and the J gene lost 2 bases, with 15 bases spanning the gap. CDR1 is SEHNR and CDR2 is FQNEAQ in the germline V gene (reference sequence). CDR3 sequence reads: CASSGHGRHQETQYF. The CDR3 nucleotides are TGTGCCAGCAGCGGACACGGGCGGCATCAAGAGACCCAGTACTTC.